The present T cell receptor (beta chain) was sequenced within a study of somatic mutations in cytotoxic T cells in rheumatoid arthritis. Background on the study: Before any treatment began, about 30 ml EDTA peripheral blood was collected from patients right after diagnosis. Among the T-cell populations stained with V beta antibodies, some were separated by flow sorting at nearly 100% purity, including V beta1+ cells whose TCRB was sequenced. Broader study findings: Rising age went with increasing CD8+ clonality in rheumatoid arthritis patients; healthy controls showed no such increase.

Some clones are missing from TCRdb's copy, which holds only in-frame ones; the method was immunoSEQ multiplex PCR. In the table there are 13,000 or so clones, roughly 80% of which are singletons. J lost 6 bases, V lost 1 base, and 6 bases had no gene match. The CDR3 sequence is 15 residues long. Looked up from germline, CDR1 is SEHNR and CDR2 is FQNEAQ (reference sequence). On this clone: The antigen is unknown.

This chain joins TRBV7-9 and TRBJ2-7; TRBD1 agrees at 10 bases. This TCR was recovered from an adult with rheumatoid arthritis. Sample: CD8+ T cells sorted from blood. The DNA of the CDR3 is TGTGCCAGCAGCTTAGTGGGGACAGGGGTAATCGAGCAGTACTTC. This translates into CASSLVGTGVIEQYF.